The sequence of this T cell receptor beta chain was determined in a study of blood T cell repertoires in COVID-19. Using immunoSEQ multiplex PCR, the repertoire was profiled, and TCRdb retains in-frame clones only, with some absent. The sample contains about 160,000 clones, approximately 81% of which appear only once. The sequence came from a man aged 55 to 69 who had recovered from COVID-19. The sequencing input was PBMCs or T cells enriched from blood (not recorded which).

The CDR3 nucleotides read TGTGCCAGCTCACCGCCGGGACAGGGGGGCTATGGCTACACCTTC. Its protein is CASSPPGQGGYGYTF. The chain couples TRBV18 to TRBJ1-2, with 11 positions matching TRBD1. Per the germline V gene, CDR1 is KGHSH and CDR2 is LQKENI. The CDR3 runs 15 residues. V lost 3 bases to trimming and J lost 4 bases; unmatched junction nucleotides: 4.